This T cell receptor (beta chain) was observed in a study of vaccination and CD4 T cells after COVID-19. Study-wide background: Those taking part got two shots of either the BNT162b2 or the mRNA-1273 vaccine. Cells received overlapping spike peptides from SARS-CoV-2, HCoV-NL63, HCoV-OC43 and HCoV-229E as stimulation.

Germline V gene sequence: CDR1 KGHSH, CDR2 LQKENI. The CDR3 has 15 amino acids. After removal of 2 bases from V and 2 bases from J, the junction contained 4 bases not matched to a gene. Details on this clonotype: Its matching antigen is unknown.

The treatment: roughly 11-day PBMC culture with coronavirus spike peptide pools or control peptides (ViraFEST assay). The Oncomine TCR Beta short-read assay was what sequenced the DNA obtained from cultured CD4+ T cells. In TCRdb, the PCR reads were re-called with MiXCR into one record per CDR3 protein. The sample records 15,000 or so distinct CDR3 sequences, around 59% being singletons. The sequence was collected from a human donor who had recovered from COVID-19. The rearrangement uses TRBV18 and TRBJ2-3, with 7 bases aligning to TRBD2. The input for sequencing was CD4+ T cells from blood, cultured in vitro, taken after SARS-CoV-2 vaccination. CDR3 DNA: TGTGCCAGCTCACCAGTGGCGGGGGACACAGATACGCAGTATTTT. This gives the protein CASSPVAGDTDTQYF.